The rows below give T cell receptor beta chains drawn from one sample of a study of blood T cell repertoires in COVID-19. TCRdb's table, derived via immunoSEQ multiplex PCR, lists solely in-frame clones and lacks some. The sample contains approximately 180,000 clones, 75% to 95% of which appear only once. The sample taken for sequencing was peripheral blood. Every receptor here comes from a man between 45 and 60 years old with acute or convalescent COVID-19. Each CDR3 is given with its conserved first and last residue. A D gene is named only where the DNA matches it firmly. Clone sizes are given selectively: once, few, many, or a class where the clone is expanded.

v_gene,abundance,d_gene,j_gene,CDR3nt,CDR3aa
TRBV4-2,NA,NA,TRBJ2-1,TGTGCCAGCAGAAGACGGATGGGCGTCACCCACGCCGATGAGCAGTTCTTC,CASRRRMGVTHADEQFF
TRBV7-9,NA,TRBD1,TRBJ2-7,TGTGCCAGCAGCTCACTCCTCCGGGACAGGGTTCCTGGGGAGCAGTACTTC,CASSSLLRDRVPGEQYF
TRBV7-9,NA,TRBD1,TRBJ2-2,TGTGCCAGCAGCCCAGGGGGCGGGGAGCTGTTTTTT,CASSPGGGELFF
TRBV7-6,NA,TRBD1,TRBJ2-1,TGTGCCAGCAGCCGGGGACAGGCCGAGGGCAATGAGCAGTTCTTC,CASSRGQAEGNEQFF
TRBV7-3,NA,NA,TRBJ2-3,TGTGCCAGCAGCTTAAATGGGCAGGGGACAGATACGCAGTATTTT,CASSLNGQGTDTQYF
TRBV19,NA,NA,TRBJ2-1,TGTGCCAGTAGTCGACAGTACAATGAGCAGTTCTTC,CASSRQYNEQFF
TRBV5-8,NA,TRBD1,TRBJ1-5,TGTGCCAGCAGCTTGGCCAGTACAGGGGGCGCGAATCAGCCCCAGCATTTT,CASSLASTGGANQPQHF
TRBV27,NA,TRBD1,TRBJ1-5,TGTGCCAGCAGTAGAAAGGGGGCGAGTAGCAATCAGCCCCAGCATTTT,CASSRKGASSNQPQHF
TRBV2,once,NA,TRBJ1-5,TGTGCCAGCAGGGGGGGATATAGCAATCAGCCCCAGCATTTT,CASRGGYSNQPQHF
TRBV2,NA,NA,TRBJ1-2,TGTGCCAGCAGTACCGACTATAACTATGGCTACACCTTC,CASSTDYNYGYTF
TRBV4-2,NA,TRBD2,TRBJ2-2,TGTGCCAGCAGCCAGGGGACTAGCGGCTCTTCGAACACCGGGGAGCTGTTTTTT,CASSQGTSGSSNTGELFF
TRBV28,NA,NA,TRBJ2-5,TGTGCCAGCAGTCTGGGAGGCTGGGAGACCCAGTACTTC,CASSLGGWETQYF
TRBV10-3,NA,NA,TRBJ2-5,TGTGCCATCAGTGAAAATAGGGGAGGAGAGACCCAGTACTTC,CAISENRGGETQYF
TRBV11-2,once,NA,TRBJ2-1,TGTGCCAGCAGCCCTAGTAGGTACAATGAGCAGTTCTTC,CASSPSRYNEQFF
TRBV11-3,once,TRBD2,TRBJ2-1,TGTGCCAGCAGCCCCGGACTAGCGAACTACAATGAGCAGTTCTTC,CASSPGLANYNEQFF
TRBV28,NA,NA,TRBJ1-2,TGTGCCAGCAGTAGTTCCCTAAACTATGGCTACACCTTC,CASSSSLNYGYTF
TRBV7-3,NA,TRBD1,TRBJ2-3,TGTGCCAGCAGCTCACAGGGGAGTCCCGACACAGATACGCAGTATTTT,CASSSQGSPDTDTQYF
TRBV6-2/TRBV6-3,NA,NA,TRBJ2-2,TGTGCCAGCAGTCCCGACAGAACGAACACCGGGGAGCTGTTTTTT,CASSPDRTNTGELFF
TRBV6-5,NA,NA,TRBJ2-1,TGTGCCAGCAGTTACGCCGTAAACCTAGCTTCCGAGCAGTTCTTC,CASSYAVNLASEQFF
TRBV6-5,NA,NA,TRBJ1-4,TGTGCCAGCTGCAGCTCCACCGGGACAGAAAAACTGTTTTTT,CASCSSTGTEKLFF
TRBV9,few,NA,TRBJ1-3,TGTGCCAGCAGCGCCGACGGGTTATCGGGAAACACCATATATTTT,CASSADGLSGNTIYF
TRBV4-1,NA,TRBD2,TRBJ2-1,TGCGCCAGCAGCCAAGGGAGCGGGAGGGCCAATGAGCAGTTCTTC,CASSQGSGRANEQFF
TRBV28,once,NA,TRBJ2-5,TGTGCCATTCAATTCGATGGGGGCGAGACCCAGTACTTC,CAIQFDGGETQYF
TRBV3-1/TRBV3-2,NA,NA,TRBJ1-5,TGTGCCAGCAGCTCCCGCTCAGGGAATCAGCCCCAGCATTTT,CASSSRSGNQPQHF
TRBV3-1/TRBV3-2,NA,NA,TRBJ1-1,TGTGCCAGCAGCCCGGAGAGGTGGTGGCAGGGAGGCATGAACACTGAAGCTTTCTTT,CASSPERWWQGGMNTEAFF
TRBV30,NA,NA,TRBJ1-3,TGTGCCTGGAGTAAGGGGGGGCCTGGAAACACCATATATTTT,CAWSKGGPGNTIYF
TRBV18,NA,TRBD1,TRBJ2-5,TGTGCCAGCTCAACCAGGACAGGGGAGACCCAGTACTTC,CASSTRTGETQYF
TRBV11-1,NA,NA,TRBJ2-2,TGTGCCAGCAGCATAGGGAGCTTAATTGCCGGGGAGCTGTTTTTT,CASSIGSLIAGELFF
TRBV5-1,NA,NA,TRBJ1-5,TGCGCCAGCAGCTCCGGGGATAGCAATCAGCCCCAGCATTTT,CASSSGDSNQPQHF
TRBV4-3,NA,NA,TRBJ2-2,TGCGCCAGCAGCCAAGTGCTTAAACGGGGGATCACCGGGGAGCTGTTTTTT,CASSQVLKRGITGELFF
TRBV28,NA,NA,TRBJ1-6,TGTGCCAGCAGTCCCCCGGCGGGGGTCAGTAAACCCCTCCACTTT,CASSPPAGVSKPLHF
TRBV27,NA,TRBD1,TRBJ2-1,TGTGCCAGCACGACAGGGGGAAGCTATGAGCAGTTCTTC,CASTTGGSYEQFF
TRBV3-1/TRBV3-2,NA,TRBD1,TRBJ2-5,TGTGCCAGCAGCCAATTCAACAGGGGGCAAGAGACCCAGTACTTC,CASSQFNRGQETQYF